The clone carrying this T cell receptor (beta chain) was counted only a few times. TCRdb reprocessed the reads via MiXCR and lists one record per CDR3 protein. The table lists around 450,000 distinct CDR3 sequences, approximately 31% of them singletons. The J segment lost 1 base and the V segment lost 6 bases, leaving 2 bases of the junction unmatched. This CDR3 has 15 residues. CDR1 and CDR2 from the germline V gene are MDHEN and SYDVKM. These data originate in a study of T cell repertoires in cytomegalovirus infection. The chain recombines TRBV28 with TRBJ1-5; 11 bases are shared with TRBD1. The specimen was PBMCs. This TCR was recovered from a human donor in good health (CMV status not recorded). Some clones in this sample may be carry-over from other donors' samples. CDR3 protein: CASRGTGGSNQPQHF. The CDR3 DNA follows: TGTGCCAGCAGGGGGACAGGGGGAAGCAATCAGCCCCAGCATTTT.